This passage covers 25 T cell receptor beta chains from one sample sequenced in a study of T-cell memory formation after mild COVID-19. TCRdb reanalysed the 5' RACE reads using MiXCR and keeps one entry per CDR3 protein. The repertoire includes a few hundred thousand distinct CDR3 sequences, 20% of them detected once, and 20% to 25% sits in the top ten. The material sequenced was PBMCs or a T cell subset sorted from them (not recorded which). The receptors originated from a man aged 18-30 years who had mild COVID-19 (a few samples of this study predate the infection). Cell type and time point are not known.

The rearrangement links TRBV7-8 to TRBJ2-1, with D unresolved. V gave up 5 bases and J gave up 8 bases, with 13 bases separating them. This CDR3 is 13 amino acids long. CDR1 is SGHVS and CDR2 is FQNEAQ in the germline V gene. The CDR3 region is CASSVGHPHEQFF. CDR3 in DNA: TGTGCCAGCAGCGTCGGTCACCCTCATGAGCAGTTCTTC. The full variable domain, with the rest looked up from reference TRBV7-8 and TRBJ2-1, is GAGVSQSPRYKVAKRGQDVALRCDPISGHVSLFWYQQALGQGPEFLTYFQNEAQLDKSGLPSDRFFAERPEGSVSTLKIQRTQQEDSAVYLCASSVGHPHEQFFGPGTRLTVL.

This clonotype was counted at least ten times. The chain carries TRBV18 and TRBJ2-1, with 9 bases matching TRBD1. The CDR3 totals 14 residues. V gave up 3 bases and J gave up 5 bases; unmatched junction bases: 2. CDR1 and CDR2 from the germline V gene are KGHSH and LQKENI. The CDR3 sequence is CASSPTGGDNEQFF. The DNA for the CDR3 is TGTGCCAGCTCACCGACAGGGGGTGACAATGAGCAGTTCTTC.

This clonotype was seen more than once but under ten times. The chain employs TRBV5-6 and TRBJ2-1, with 10 bases that match TRBD1. The CDR3 spans 15 residues. Germline CDR1 is SGHDT and CDR2 is YYEEEE. Trimming at V came to 1 base and at J to 5 bases, leaving 3 bases not matched to a gene. The CDR3 region is CASSLLGQGDNEQFF. CDR3 nucleotide sequence: TGTGCCAGCAGCTTGCTAGGACAGGGGGACAATGAGCAGTTCTTC.

This clonotype came up a few times. The CDR3 nucleotides read TGTGCCAGCAGCTTTAACCAGGGGAGCTCCTACAATGAGCAGTTCTTC. Its translation is CASSFNQGSSYNEQFF. The chain employs TRBV7-2 and TRBJ2-1; TRBD1 might be the D (6 bases). CDR1 and CDR2 (germline): SGHTA, FQGNSA. Trimming removed 3 bases at V and 0 bases at J, with 12 bases between. This CDR3 contains 16 residues.

The chain couples TRBV3-1 to TRBJ2-5, with 8 bases that match TRBD1. CDR1 is LGHDT and CDR2 is YNNKEL in the germline V gene (reference sequence). Unmatched junction bases numbered 5, after V lost 6 bases and J lost 5 bases. The CDR3 runs 13 residues. Written as DNA, the CDR3 is TGTGCCAGCAGAAGGACAGGGTCGGAGACCCAGTACTTC. Its translation is CASRRTGSETQYF.

The CDR3 here is CASSSRKTGQGHNDTYEQYV. Written as DNA, the CDR3 is TGTGCCAGCAGCTCCCGGAAAACGGGACAGGGACACAATGATACCTACGAGCAGTACGTC. The chain uses TRBV7-8 and TRBJ2-7, with TRBD1 matching over 9 bases. The V gene's germline CDR1 is SGHVS and CDR2 FQNEAQ. V lost 4 bases and J lost 2; bases outside the gene matches: 21. This CDR3 is 20 amino acids long.

This clonotype was found a few times. V gene TRBV5-5 combines with J gene TRBJ2-5; D possibly corresponds to TRBD2 (6 bases). CDR1 and CDR2 from the germline V gene are SGHKS and YYEKEE (reference sequence). Trimming took off 3 bases at V and 3 bases at J, with 18 bases between the two ends. CDR3 length: 16 residues. The DNA of the CDR3 is TGTGCCAGCAGCTCCACCCTAGCGAGGTTAGAAGAGACCCAGTACTTC. Its translation: CASSSTLARLEETQYF. Using reference TRBV5-5 and TRBJ2-5 for the parts outside the CDR3, the full variable domain is DAGVTQSPTHLIKTRGQQVTLRCSPISGHKSVSWYQQVLGQGPQFIFQYYEKEERGRGNFPDRFSARQFPNYSSELNVNALLLGDSALYLCASSSTLARLEETQYFGPGTRLLVL.

This clonotype was counted only a few times. V is TRBV5-1 and J is TRBJ2-1, with 7 bases lining up with TRBD1. The CDR3 extends over 13 amino acids. Germline CDR1 SGHRS, CDR2 YFSETQ. V shed 3 bases, J shed 9 bases, and the junction held 6 bases outside the gene matches. Here the CDR3 DNA reads TGCGCCAGCAGCTGGGGCCCAGGGGGTGAGCAGTTCTTC. Translation: CASSWGPGGEQFF.

The chain carries TRBV24-1 and TRBJ2-7, with 8 positions matching TRBD1. Germline CDR1 and CDR2: KGHDR and SFDVKD. The trim removed 9 bases at V and 1 base at J, leaving 7 bases unmatched. The CDR3 has 14 amino acids. The CDR3 reads CATRRDRPSYEQYV. The CDR3 DNA reads as TGTGCCACCCGCCGGGACAGGCCTTCCTACGAGCAGTACGTC.

This clonotype was seen a few times. The chain has TRBV12-3 or TRBV12-4 and TRBJ2-3, with a weak D call TRBD1 (5 bases). The CDR3 runs 16 residues. The V and J ends lost 5 bases and 2 bases respectively, with 17 bases between them. The CDR3 is CASSPPDRRATDTQYF. The CDR3 nucleotides read TGTGCCAGCAGTCCCCCAGACAGAAGAGCCACAGATACGCAGTATTTT.

The genes are TRBV15 and TRBJ1-1; tentatively, D is TRBD1 (6 bases). V was pared by 0 bases and J by 0 bases, with 14 bases between. The CDR3 totals 17 residues. Looked up from germline, CDR1 is LNHNV and CDR2 is YYDKDF (reference sequence). This CDR3 is CATSRDWGGGLNTEAFF. Here the CDR3 DNA reads TGTGCCACCAGCAGAGATTGGGGCGGGGGCCTGAACACTGAAGCTTTCTTT.

The V call is TRBV25-1, the J call TRBJ2-1; no firm D call. Per the germline V gene, CDR1 is MGHDK and CDR2 is SYGVNS. The CDR3 contains 13 residues. Trimming cost V 9 bases and J 10 bases, with 19 bases left between them. CDR3 sequence (DNA): TGTGCCAGTCGACGGACGGCCGAAGGAGAGCAGTTCTTC. It codes for CASRRTAEGEQFF.

V is TRBV12-3 or TRBV12-4 and J is TRBJ2-5, with D perhaps TRBD1 (5 bases). V lost 3 bases and J 0 bases, leaving 8 bases between the germline ends. CDR3 length: 14 residues. In DNA form, the CDR3 reads TGTGCCAGCAGTTTTGGCAGGGACCAAGAGACCCAGTACTTC. Translation: CASSFGRDQETQYF.

The rearrangement links TRBV11-2 to TRBJ1-2; no definite D call. V was pared by 3 bases and J by 4 bases, with 9 bases between. Looked up from germline, CDR1 is SGHAT and CDR2 is FQNNGV. This CDR3 has 13 residues. The CDR3: CASSFASFYGYTF. Written as DNA, the CDR3 is TGTGCCAGCAGCTTCGCATCCTTCTATGGCTACACCTTC.

This clonotype occurred a few times. The chain couples TRBV5-5 to TRBJ2-3, with 7 bases lining up with TRBD2. J lost 2 bases, V lost 3 bases, and 3 bases had no gene match. Germline-derived CDR1 and CDR2 are SGHKS and YYEKEE (reference sequence). The CDR3 is made up of 14 amino acids. CDR3 loop: CASSWTSPTDTQYF. CDR3 bases: TGTGCCAGCAGCTGGACTAGTCCCACAGATACGCAGTATTTT.

The rearrangement uses TRBV27 and TRBJ1-5, with TRBD1 as a possible D gene (5 bases). Looked up from germline, CDR1 is MNHEY and CDR2 is SMNVEV (reference sequence). Trimming left V 0 bases short and J 7 bases short, with 7 bases between. This CDR3 contains 13 residues. The CDR3 DNA follows: TGTGCCAGCAGTTTATCGGCAGGGCAGCCCCAGCATTTT. It yields the protein CASSLSAGQPQHF.

The chain couples TRBV15 to TRBJ2-4, with 8 bases matching TRBD1. The CDR3 totals 17 residues. Looked up from germline, CDR1 is LNHNV and CDR2 is YYDKDF (reference sequence). V was pared by 1 base and J by 1 base, with 6 bases of the junction left unmatched. The DNA for the CDR3 is TGTGCCACCAGCAGAGGACAGGGGAAGGGGGCCAAAAACATTCAGTACTTC. It codes for CATSRGQGKGAKNIQYF.

This clonotype was detected a few times. The genes are TRBV4-1 and TRBJ2-1, with TRBD2 identical over 11 bases. The CDR3 is 17 amino acids. Germline CDR1 and CDR2: MGHRA and YSYEKL. V lost 0 bases and J lost 5; bases outside the gene matches: 6. The CDR3 region is CASSQDRETSGDNEQFF. CDR3 coding DNA: TGCGCCAGCAGCCAAGATCGGGAGACTAGCGGGGACAATGAGCAGTTCTTC.

This clonotype was recorded a few times. The V call is TRBV5-1, the J call TRBJ1-2; no reliable D call. The CDR3 covers 15 residues. Germline loops: CDR1 SGHRS, CDR2 YFSETQ. The V and J ends lost 0 bases and 2 bases respectively, with 11 bases between them. The CDR3 DNA sequence: TGCGCCAGCAGCTTGGCACACACTGGGAACTATGGCTACACCTTC. Protein: CASSLAHTGNYGYTF. Looking up the rest from reference TRBV5-1 and TRBJ1-2 gives the full variable domain: KAGVTQTPRYLIKTRGQQVTLSCSPISGHRSVSWYQQTPGQGLQFLFEYFSETQRNKGNFPGRFSGRQFSNSRSEMNVSTLELGDSALYLCASSLAHTGNYGYTFGSGTRLTVV.

This clonotype has only a few counts. The chain employs TRBV27 and TRBJ2-7; D gene unclear. Trimming took 6 bases from V and 5 from J, leaving 14 bases between them. CDR3 length equals 13 residues. Looked up from germline, CDR1 is MNHEY and CDR2 is SMNVEV (reference sequence). This chain's CDR3 is CASSQEFSNEQYF. The CDR3 DNA follows: TGTGCCAGCAGCCAGGAGTTTAGCAACGAGCAGTACTTC.

Only a few counts were recorded for this clonotype. This chain's CDR3 is CASSSGTPGSTEAFF. CDR3 bases: TGTGCCAGCAGCTCCGGGACTCCGGGGAGCACTGAAGCTTTCTTT. This sequence joins TRBV7-2 and TRBJ1-1; D is perhaps TRBD1 (5 bases). V was shortened by 4 bases and J by 4 bases, with 16 bases between the two germline ends. The CDR3 runs 15 residues. Germline V gene sequence: CDR1 SGHTA, CDR2 FQGNSA.

This clonotype was picked up one time. The V gene is TRBV5-1, the J gene TRBJ2-3; D unresolved. CDR1 and CDR2 from the germline V gene are SGHRS and YFSETQ. The V and J ends lost 1 base and 2 bases respectively, with 8 bases between them. The CDR3 extends over 14 amino acids. The CDR3 nucleotides read TGCGCCAGCAGCTTGCCCGACGCCACAGATACGCAGTATTTT. It yields the protein CASSLPDATDTQYF. Looking up the rest from reference TRBV5-1 and TRBJ2-3 gives the full variable domain: KAGVTQTPRYLIKTRGQQVTLSCSPISGHRSVSWYQQTPGQGLQFLFEYFSETQRNKGNFPGRFSGRQFSNSRSEMNVSTLELGDSALYLCASSLPDATDTQYFGPGTRLTVL.

This chain joins TRBV6-1 and TRBJ1-2, with D possibly matching TRBD1 (6 bases). The CDR3 consists of 14 residues. V was trimmed by 3 bases and J by 4 bases, leaving 12 bases between them. CDR1 and CDR2 (germline): MNHNS, SASEGT. CDR3 protein: CASSDSGHLYGYTF. The CDR3 nucleotides are TGTGCCAGCAGTGACTCGGGACACCTCTATGGCTACACCTTC.

This clonotype was picked up a small number of times. This CDR3 reads CASSSSTGEGEQYV. In DNA form, the CDR3 reads TGTGCCAGCAGCTCATCGACAGGGGAGGGCGAGCAGTACGTC. This chain joins TRBV7-9 and TRBJ2-7, with D tentatively TRBD1 (8 bases). The CDR3 has 14 residues. Trimming pared 4 bases from V and 6 bases from J, leaving 16 bases between. The germline V gene encodes CDR1 SEHNR and CDR2 FQNEAQ (reference sequence).

This rearrangement joins TRBV5-6 to TRBJ2-3; D is tentatively TRBD1 or TRBD2 (5 bases each). Germline CDR1 and CDR2: SGHDT and YYEEEE. V was clipped by 2 bases and J by 4 bases, with 14 bases between them. There are 15 residues in the CDR3. The CDR3 here is CASSFDAGASDTQYF. The CDR3 DNA is TGTGCCAGCAGCTTCGACGCCGGGGCGTCAGATACGCAGTATTTT.